This T cell receptor (beta chain) was retrieved from a study of blood T cell repertoires in COVID-19. Study in general: Researchers got acute and convalescent COVID-19 samples from the United States, Italy and Spain.

The table came from immunoSEQ multiplex PCR; TCRdb's copy has only in-frame clones and leaves some out. The top ten hold 8.8% of the sample, which has roughly 71,000 clones, about four fifths seen once. In germline, CDR1 is SEHNR, CDR2 FQNEAQ (reference sequence). Trimming left V 5 bases short and J 5 bases short, with 21 bases between. This CDR3 region has 16 residues. This TCR was recovered from a man in his fifties with active COVID-19. V gene TRBV7-9 combines with J gene TRBJ1-1, with D perhaps TRBD1 (5 bases). The sequenced sample was peripheral blood. The CDR3 spells CASSPPLGGGDTEAFF. The CDR3 coding sequence is TGTGCCAGCAGCCCCCCCCTGGGGGGGGGTGATACTGAAGCTTTCTTT.